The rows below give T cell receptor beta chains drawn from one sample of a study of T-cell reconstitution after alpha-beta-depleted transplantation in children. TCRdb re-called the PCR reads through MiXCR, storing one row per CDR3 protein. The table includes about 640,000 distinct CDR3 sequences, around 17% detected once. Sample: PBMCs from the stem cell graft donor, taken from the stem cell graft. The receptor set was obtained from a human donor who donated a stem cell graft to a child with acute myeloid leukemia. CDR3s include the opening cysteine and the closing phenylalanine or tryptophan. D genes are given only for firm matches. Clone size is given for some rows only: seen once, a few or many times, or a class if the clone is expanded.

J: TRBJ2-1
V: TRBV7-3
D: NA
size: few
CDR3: CASSLGGRSGEKQFF
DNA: TGTGCCAGCAGCTTGGGGGGCCGGTCAGGGGAGAAGCAGTTCTTC

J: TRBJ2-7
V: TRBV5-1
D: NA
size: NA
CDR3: CASSLDRDHYEQYF
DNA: TGCGCCAGCAGCTTGGACAGGGACCACTACGAGCAGTACTTC

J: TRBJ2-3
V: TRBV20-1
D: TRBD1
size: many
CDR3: CRGTGAFTDTQYF
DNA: TGCAGAGGGACAGGGGCATTCACAGATACGCAGTATTTT

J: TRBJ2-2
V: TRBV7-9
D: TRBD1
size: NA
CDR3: CASSLIRTGDTGELFF
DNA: TGTGCCAGCAGCTTAATCAGGACAGGTGACACCGGGGAGCTGTTTTTT

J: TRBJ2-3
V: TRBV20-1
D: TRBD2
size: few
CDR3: CSARPPAGGLPGTDTQYF
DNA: TGCAGTGCTAGACCCCCAGCGGGGGGCCTCCCTGGCACAGATACGCAGTATTTT

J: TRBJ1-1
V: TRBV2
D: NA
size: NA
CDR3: CASNPVLMNTEAFF
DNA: TGTGCCAGCAACCCCGTACTGATGAACACTGAAGCTTTCTTT

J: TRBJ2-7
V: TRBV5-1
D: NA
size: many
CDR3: CASSLGTINEQYF
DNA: TGCGCCAGCAGCTTGGGGACAATTAACGAGCAGTACTTC

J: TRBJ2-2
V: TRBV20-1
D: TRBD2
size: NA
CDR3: CSARGSGVNTGELFF
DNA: TGCAGTGCTAGGGGCAGCGGGGTTAACACCGGGGAGCTGTTTTTT

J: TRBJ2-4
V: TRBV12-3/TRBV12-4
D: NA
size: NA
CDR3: CASSPARAGASIQYF
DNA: TGTGCCAGCAGTCCCGCCCGGGCAGGGGCGAGCATTCAGTACTTC

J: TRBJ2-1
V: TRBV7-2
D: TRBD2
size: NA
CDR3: CASSRSWTSGADEQFF
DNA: TGTGCCAGCAGCAGGTCGTGGACTAGCGGGGCCGATGAGCAGTTCTTC

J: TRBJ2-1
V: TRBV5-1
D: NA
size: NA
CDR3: CASSFTSNEQFF
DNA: TGCGCCAGCAGCTTTACAAGCAATGAGCAGTTCTTC

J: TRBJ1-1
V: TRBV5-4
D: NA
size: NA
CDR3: CASSFSLGNTEAFF
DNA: TGTGCCAGCAGCTTTAGTCTGGGGAACACTGAAGCTTTCTTT

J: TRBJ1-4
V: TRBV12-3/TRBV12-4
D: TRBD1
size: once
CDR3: CASRQTGMREKLFF
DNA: TGTGCCAGCAGACAGACAGGGATGAGAGAAAAACTGTTTTTT